Sequencing of this T cell receptor beta chain was carried out in a study of OX40 agonist ivuxolimab in advanced cancers. Sequenced by immunoSEQ multiplex PCR; TCRdb stores in-frame clones only, minus some. This sample has approximately 89,000 clones, with roughly 87% found just once. Comments on this clone: Its antigen is unidentified.

Blood sampling was done at baseline, cycle 4 day 1, and cycle 7 day 1. Study-wide points: Low levels of normalized T-cell clonal expansion also appeared in some nonresponders. CD4+ and CD8+ T cells in blood underwent clonal expansion by week 6 at 0.1 to 3.0 mg/kg.

The sample consisted of CD4+ or CD8+ T cells sorted from blood, taken in a trial of the OX40 agonist ivuxolimab. This sequence was found in an adult with an advanced solid tumor such as melanoma, head and neck, liver or kidney cancer.

CDR3 residues: CASSLDKPSGNTIYF. CDR3 nucleotides: TGCGCCAGCAGCTTGGACAAACCCTCTGGAAACACCATATATTTT. The V gene is TRBV5-1, the J gene TRBJ1-3; D unresolved. V shed 0 bases and J shed 0 bases, with 7 bases lying between them. The CDR3 has 15 amino acids. Per the germline V gene, CDR1 is SGHRS and CDR2 is YFSETQ.